A selection of T cell receptor beta chains follows, all from one sample in a study of blood T cell repertoires in COVID-19. Method: immunoSEQ multiplex PCR; TCRdb's copy keeps in-frame clones and lacks some. This table holds about 170,000 clones, roughly 79% found once. The sequenced sample consisted of peripheral blood. The receptors here all came from an elderly woman with acute or convalescent COVID-19. The conserved cysteine and the conserved F or W are not part of the CDR3 here.

v_call	j_call	cdr3_aa
TRBV5-1	TRBJ1-4	ASSLGGDNEKLF
TRBV28	TRBJ1-6	ASSFGVRGDSPLH
TRBV15	TRBJ2-3	ATSRAGSGLTDTQY
TRBV28	TRBJ1-1	ASSLWDREAF
TRBV4-1	TRBJ2-4	ASSLGRLGTPGGKNIQY
TRBV6-2/TRBV6-3	TRBJ2-7	ASSYPGAYEQY
TRBV4-3	TRBJ2-3	ASSQVSGRPSTDTQY
TRBV5-4	TRBJ2-7	ASSSTTGFSYEQY
TRBV29-1	TRBJ1-2	SARLTGMNYGYT
TRBV3-1/TRBV3-2	TRBJ1-2	ASSQGAYGYT
TRBV7-9	TRBJ1-1	ASSPSGGSGTEAF
TRBV5-1	TRBJ2-5	ASSFTPQETQY
TRBV27	TRBJ1-2	ASSPGQGGGYT
TRBV30	TRBJ2-3	AWSGFSGGDTQY
TRBV6-6	TRBJ2-7	ASSYGGGSSSYEQY
TRBV9	TRBJ2-3	ASSAGTVLTDTQY
TRBV4-1	TRBJ1-2	ASSQDRAGFLGYT
TRBV2	TRBJ1-4	ASSEGTRKLF
TRBV28	TRBJ1-5	ASSSRQGSNQPQH
TRBV25-1	TRBJ1-2	ASSETESVFYGYT
TRBV12-3/TRBV12-4	TRBJ2-1	ASRGAGGNPF
TRBV7-2	TRBJ2-6	ATSGRMANVLT
TRBV5-5	TRBJ2-5	ASSITGGAGETQY
TRBV4-1	TRBJ2-7	ASSQDRGAEEQY
TRBV27	TRBJ2-7	ASSLFLAGRDEQY
TRBV30	TRBJ1-3	AWRSDSYSGNTIY
TRBV5-4	TRBJ2-5	ASSRTSGSQTQY
TRBV12-3/TRBV12-4	TRBJ2-5	ASSLRGETQY
TRBV12-3/TRBV12-4	TRBJ1-2	ASSFGDFGYT
TRBV9	TRBJ1-2	ASSVEGVSSSGYT
TRBV7-9	TRBJ2-3	ASSLARLAGITDTQY
TRBV27	TRBJ2-2	ASSPPGQGHTGELF
TRBV6-5	TRBJ2-5	ASSSGTGGEETQY
TRBV5-1	TRBJ1-4	ASSDDFIYEKLF
TRBV7-9	TRBJ2-7	ASSPGQGKNYEQY
TRBV5-4	TRBJ2-3	ASSLESPTDTQY
TRBV11-2	TRBJ1-2	ASSPTGNYGYT
TRBV11-2	TRBJ2-4	ASRRAGISKNIQY
TRBV10-3	TRBJ2-5	AIGGGIGETQY
TRBV19	TRBJ2-7	ASSQGLADTYEQY
TRBV5-4	TRBJ2-5	ASSRGRVRETQY